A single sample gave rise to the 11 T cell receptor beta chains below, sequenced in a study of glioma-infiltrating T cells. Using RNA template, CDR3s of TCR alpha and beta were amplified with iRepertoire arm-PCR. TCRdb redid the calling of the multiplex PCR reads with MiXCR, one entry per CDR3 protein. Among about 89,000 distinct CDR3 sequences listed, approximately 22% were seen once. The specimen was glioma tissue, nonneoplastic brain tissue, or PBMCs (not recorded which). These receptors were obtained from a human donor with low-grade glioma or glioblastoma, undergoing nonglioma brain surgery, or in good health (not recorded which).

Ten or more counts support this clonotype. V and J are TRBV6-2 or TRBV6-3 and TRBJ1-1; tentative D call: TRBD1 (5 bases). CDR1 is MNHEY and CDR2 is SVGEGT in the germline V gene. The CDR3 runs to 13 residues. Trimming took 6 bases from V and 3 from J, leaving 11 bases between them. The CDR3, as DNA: TGTGCCAGCAGAAAACCAGGGTACACTGAAGCTTTCTTT. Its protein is CASRKPGYTEAFF.

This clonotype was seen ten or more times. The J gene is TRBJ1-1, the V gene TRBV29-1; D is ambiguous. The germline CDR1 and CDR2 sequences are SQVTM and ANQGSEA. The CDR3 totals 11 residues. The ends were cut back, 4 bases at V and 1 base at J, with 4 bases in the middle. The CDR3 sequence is CSVGKNTEAFF. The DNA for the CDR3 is TGCAGCGTTGGAAAGAACACTGAAGCTTTCTTT. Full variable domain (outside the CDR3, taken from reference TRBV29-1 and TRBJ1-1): SAVISQKPSRDICQRGTSLTIQCQVDSQVTMMFWYRQQPGQSLTLIATANQGSEATYESGFVIDKFPISRPNLTFSTLTVSNMSPEDSSIYLCSVGKNTEAFFGQGTRLTVV.

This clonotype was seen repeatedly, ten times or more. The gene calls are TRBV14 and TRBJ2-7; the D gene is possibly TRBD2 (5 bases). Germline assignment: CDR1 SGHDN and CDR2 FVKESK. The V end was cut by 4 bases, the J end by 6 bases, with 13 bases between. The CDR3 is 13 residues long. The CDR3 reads CASSRQTSSEQYF. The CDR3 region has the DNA TGTGCCAGCAGCCGGCAAACTAGTTCCGAGCAGTACTTC.

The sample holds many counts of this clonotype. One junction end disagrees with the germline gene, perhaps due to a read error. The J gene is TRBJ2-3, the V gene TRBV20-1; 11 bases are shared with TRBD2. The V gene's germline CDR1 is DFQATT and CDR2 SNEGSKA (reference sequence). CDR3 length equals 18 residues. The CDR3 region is CSTRVAGGVADSTDTQYF. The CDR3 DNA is TGCAGTACTAGGGTAGCGGGGGGGGTAGCCGATAGCACAGATACGCAGTATTTT.

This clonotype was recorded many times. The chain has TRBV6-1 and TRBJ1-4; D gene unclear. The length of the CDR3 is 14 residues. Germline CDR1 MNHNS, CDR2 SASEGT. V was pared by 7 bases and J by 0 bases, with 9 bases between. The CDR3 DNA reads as TGTGCCAGCACTAACACGGCAACTAATGAAAAACTGTTTTTT. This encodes CASTNTATNEKLFF.

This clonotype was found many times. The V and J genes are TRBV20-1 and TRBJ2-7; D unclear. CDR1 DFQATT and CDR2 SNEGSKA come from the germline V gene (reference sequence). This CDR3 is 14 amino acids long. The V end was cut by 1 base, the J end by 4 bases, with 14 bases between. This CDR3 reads CSARAGNRVYEQYF. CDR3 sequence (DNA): TGCAGTGCTAGAGCAGGAAACCGTGTTTACGAGCAGTACTTC.

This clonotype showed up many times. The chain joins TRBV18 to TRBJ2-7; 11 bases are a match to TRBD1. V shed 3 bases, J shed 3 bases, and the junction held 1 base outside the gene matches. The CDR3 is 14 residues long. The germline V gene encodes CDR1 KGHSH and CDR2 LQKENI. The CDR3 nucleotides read TGTGCCAGCTCACCCGGGACAGGGGGCTACGAGCAGTACTTC. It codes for CASSPGTGGYEQYF.

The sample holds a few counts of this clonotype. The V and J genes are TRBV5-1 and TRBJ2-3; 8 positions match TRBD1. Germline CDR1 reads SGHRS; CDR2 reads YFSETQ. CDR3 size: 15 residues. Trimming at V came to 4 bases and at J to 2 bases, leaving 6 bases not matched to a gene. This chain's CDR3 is CASSHPTGDTDTQYF. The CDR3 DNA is TGCGCCAGCAGCCATCCGACAGGGGACACAGATACGCAGTATTTT.

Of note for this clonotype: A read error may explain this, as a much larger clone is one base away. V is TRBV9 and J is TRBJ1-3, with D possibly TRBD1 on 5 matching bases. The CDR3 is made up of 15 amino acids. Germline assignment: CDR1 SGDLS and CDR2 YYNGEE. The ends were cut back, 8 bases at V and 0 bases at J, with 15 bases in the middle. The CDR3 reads CARSFTGSSGNTIYF. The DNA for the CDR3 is TGTGCCAGAAGCTTCACAGGAAGCTCTGGAAACACCATATATTTT.

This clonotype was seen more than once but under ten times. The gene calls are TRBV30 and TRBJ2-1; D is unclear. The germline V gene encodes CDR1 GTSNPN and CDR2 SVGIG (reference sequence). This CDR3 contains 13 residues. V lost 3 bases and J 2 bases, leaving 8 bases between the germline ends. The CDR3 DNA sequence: TGTGCCTGGAGCCCCGGAACCTACAATGAGCAGTTCTTC. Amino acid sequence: CAWSPGTYNEQFF.

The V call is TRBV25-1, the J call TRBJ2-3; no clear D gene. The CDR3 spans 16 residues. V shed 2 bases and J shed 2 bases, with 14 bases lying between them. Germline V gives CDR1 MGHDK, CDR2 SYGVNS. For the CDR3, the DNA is TGTGCCAGCAGTGAACTACGAACGGGTTACACAGATACGCAGTATTTT. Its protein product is CASSELRTGYTDTQYF.